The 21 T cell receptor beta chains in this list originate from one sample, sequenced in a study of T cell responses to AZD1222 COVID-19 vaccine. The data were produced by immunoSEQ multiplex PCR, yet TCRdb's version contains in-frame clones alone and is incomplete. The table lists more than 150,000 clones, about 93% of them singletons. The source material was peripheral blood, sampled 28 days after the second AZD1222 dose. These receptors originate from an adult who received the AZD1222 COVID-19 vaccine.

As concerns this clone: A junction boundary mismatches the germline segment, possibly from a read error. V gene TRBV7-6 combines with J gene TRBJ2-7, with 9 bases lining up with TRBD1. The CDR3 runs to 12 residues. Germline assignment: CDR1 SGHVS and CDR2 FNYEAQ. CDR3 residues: CASSLGTGERYF. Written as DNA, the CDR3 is TGTGCCAGCAGCTTAGGGACAGGGGAGCGGTACTTC.

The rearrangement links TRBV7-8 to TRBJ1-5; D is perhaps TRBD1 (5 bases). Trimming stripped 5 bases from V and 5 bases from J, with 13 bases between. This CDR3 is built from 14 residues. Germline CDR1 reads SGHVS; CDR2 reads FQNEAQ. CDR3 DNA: TGTGCCAGCAGCCTACTCACGGGGGATCAGCCCCAGCATTTT. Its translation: CASSLLTGDQPQHF.

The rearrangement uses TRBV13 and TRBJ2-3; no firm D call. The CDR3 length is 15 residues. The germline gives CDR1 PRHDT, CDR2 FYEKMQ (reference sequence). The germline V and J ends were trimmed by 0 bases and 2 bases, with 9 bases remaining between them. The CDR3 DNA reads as TGTGCCAGCAGCTTAGGCCCTGCGGTCACAGATACGCAGTATTTT. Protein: CASSLGPAVTDTQYF.

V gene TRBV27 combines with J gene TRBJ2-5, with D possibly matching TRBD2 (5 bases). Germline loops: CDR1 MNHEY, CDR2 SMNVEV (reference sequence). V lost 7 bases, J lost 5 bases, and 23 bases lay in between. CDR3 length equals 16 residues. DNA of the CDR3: TGTGCCAGCAACCCTGGTGTGATTACGGGGTTGGAGACCCAGTACTTC. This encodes CASNPGVITGLETQYF.

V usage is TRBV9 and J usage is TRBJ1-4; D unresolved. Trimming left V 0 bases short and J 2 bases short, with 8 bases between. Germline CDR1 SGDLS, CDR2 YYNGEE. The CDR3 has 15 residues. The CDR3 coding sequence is TGTGCCAGCAGCGTAGAAGGGTTTACTAATGAAAAACTGTTTTTT. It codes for CASSVEGFTNEKLFF.

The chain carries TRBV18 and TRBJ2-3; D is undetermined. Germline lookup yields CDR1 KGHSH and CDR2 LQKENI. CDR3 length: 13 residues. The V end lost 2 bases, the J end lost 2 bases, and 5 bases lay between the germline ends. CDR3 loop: CASSPSLTDTQYF. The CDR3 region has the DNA TGTGCCAGCTCACCATCCCTCACAGATACGCAGTATTTT.

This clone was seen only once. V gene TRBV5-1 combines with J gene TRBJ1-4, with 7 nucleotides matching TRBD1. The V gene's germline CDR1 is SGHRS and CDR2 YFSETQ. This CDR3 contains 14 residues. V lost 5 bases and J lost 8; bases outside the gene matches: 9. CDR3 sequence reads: CASRPRQGSEKLFF. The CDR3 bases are TGCGCCAGCAGACCCCGACAGGGTTCCGAAAAACTGTTTTTT.

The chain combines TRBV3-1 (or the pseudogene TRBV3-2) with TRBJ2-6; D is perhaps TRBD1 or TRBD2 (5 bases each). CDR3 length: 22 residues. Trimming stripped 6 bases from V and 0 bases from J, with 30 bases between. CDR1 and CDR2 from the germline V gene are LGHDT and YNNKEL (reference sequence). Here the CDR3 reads CASSAGGWEFSATGSGANVLTF. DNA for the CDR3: TGTGCCAGCAGTGCGGGCGGATGGGAATTTAGCGCTACAGGCTCTGGGGCCAACGTCCTGACTTTC.

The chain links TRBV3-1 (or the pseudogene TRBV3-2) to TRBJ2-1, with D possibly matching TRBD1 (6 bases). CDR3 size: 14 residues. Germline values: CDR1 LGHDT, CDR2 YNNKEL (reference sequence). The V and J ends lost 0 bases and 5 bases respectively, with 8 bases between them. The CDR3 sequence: CASSQEGADNEQFF. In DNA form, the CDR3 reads TGTGCCAGCAGCCAAGAGGGGGCGGACAATGAGCAGTTCTTC.

The CDR3 DNA is TGCGCCAGCAGCTCCACCGGGCCCGCCAGCAAGAATGAAAAACTGTTTTTT. Translating it yields CASSSTGPASKNEKLFF. The rearrangement uses TRBV5-1 and TRBJ1-4; no definite D call. The CDR3 consists of 17 residues. The germline gives CDR1 SGHRS, CDR2 YFSETQ. Trimming took 3 bases from V and 5 from J, leaving 20 bases between them.

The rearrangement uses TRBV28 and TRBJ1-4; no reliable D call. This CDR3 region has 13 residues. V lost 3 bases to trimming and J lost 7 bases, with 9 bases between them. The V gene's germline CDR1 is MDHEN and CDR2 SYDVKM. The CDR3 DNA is TGTGCCAGCAGTTTCATGGCGTTTGAAAAACTGTTTTTT. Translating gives CASSFMAFEKLFF.

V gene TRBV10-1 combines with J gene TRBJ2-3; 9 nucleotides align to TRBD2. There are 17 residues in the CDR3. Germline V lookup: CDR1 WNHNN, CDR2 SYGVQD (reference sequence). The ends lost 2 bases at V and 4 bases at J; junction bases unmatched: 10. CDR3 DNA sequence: TGCGCCAGCAGTGAGGGATGGATTAGCGGGAGATCAGATACGCAGTATTTT. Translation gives CASSEGWISGRSDTQYF.

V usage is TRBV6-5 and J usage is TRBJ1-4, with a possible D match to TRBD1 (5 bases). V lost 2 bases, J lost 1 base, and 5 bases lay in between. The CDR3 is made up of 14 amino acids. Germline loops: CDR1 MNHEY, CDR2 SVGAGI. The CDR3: CASSYGGTNEKLFF. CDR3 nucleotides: TGTGCCAGCAGTTACGGGGGAACTAATGAAAAACTGTTTTTT.

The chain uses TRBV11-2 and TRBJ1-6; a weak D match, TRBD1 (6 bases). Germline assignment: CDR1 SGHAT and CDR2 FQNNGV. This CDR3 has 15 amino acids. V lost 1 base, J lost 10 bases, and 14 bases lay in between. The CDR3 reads CASSLGTGSRSPLHF. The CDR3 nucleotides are TGTGCCAGCAGCTTAGGAACAGGGAGTAGATCACCCCTCCACTTT.

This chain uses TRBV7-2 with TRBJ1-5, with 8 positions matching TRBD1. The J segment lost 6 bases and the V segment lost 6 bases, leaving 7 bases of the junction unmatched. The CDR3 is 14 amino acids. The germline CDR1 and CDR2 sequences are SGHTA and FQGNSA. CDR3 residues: CASSYDRGGQPQHF. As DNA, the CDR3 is TGTGCCAGCAGTTATGACAGGGGCGGTCAGCCCCAGCATTTT.

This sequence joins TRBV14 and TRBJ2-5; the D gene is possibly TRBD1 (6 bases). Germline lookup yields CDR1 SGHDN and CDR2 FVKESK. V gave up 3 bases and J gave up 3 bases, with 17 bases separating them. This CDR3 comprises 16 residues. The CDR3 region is CASSQSKTGYEETQYF. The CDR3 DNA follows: TGTGCCAGCAGCCAGTCTAAGACAGGATACGAAGAGACCCAGTACTTC. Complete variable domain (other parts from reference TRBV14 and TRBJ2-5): EAGVTQFPSHSVIEKGQTVTLRCDPISGHDNLYWYRRVMGKEIKFLLHFVKESKQDESGMPNNRFLAERTGGTYSTLKVQPAELEDSGVYFCASSQSKTGYEETQYFGPGTRLLVL.

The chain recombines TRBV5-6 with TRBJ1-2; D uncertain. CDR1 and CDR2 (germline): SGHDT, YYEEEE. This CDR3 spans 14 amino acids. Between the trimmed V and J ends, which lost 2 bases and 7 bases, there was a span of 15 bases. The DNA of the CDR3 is TGTGCCAGCAGCTTCTTTACGAACCTAGGTGGCTACACCTTC. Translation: CASSFFTNLGGYTF.

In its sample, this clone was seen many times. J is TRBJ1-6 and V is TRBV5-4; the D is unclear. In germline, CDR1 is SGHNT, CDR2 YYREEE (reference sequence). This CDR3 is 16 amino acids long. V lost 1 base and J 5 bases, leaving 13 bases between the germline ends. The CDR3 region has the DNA TGTGCCAGCAGCTTGACGCGGTTTGGGGATAATTCACCCCTCCACTTT. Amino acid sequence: CASSLTRFGDNSPLHF.

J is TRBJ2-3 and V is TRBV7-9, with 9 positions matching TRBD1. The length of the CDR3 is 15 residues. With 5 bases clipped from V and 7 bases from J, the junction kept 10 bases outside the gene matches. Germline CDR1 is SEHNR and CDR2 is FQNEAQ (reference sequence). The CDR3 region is CASSRSGTGINTQYF. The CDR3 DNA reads TGTGCCAGCAGCAGATCCGGGACAGGGATAAATACGCAGTATTTT. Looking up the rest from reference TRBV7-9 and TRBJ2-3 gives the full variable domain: DTGVSQNPRHKITKRGQNVTFRCDPISEHNRLYWYRQTLGQGPEFLTYFQNEAQLEKSRLLSDRFSAERPKGSFSTLEIQRTEQGDSAMYLCASSRSGTGINTQYFGPGTRLTVL.

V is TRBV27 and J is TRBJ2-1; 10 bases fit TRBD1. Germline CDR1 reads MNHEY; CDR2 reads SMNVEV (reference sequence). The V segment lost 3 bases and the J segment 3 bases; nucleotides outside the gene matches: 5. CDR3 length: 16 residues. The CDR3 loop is CASSLARTGGYNEQFF. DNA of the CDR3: TGTGCCAGCAGTTTGGCGAGGACAGGGGGCTACAATGAGCAGTTCTTC.

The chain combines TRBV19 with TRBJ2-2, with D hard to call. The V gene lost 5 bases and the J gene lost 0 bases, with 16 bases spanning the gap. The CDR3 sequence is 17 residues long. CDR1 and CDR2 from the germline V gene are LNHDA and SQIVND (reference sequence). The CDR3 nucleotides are TGTGCCAGTAGTGGCTTGCGAGGACCCGCGAACACCGGGGAGCTGTTTTTT. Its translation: CASSGLRGPANTGELFF.